The sequence of this T cell receptor (beta chain) was determined in a study of T cell responses to AZD1222 COVID-19 vaccine. Broader study findings: Unmutated variant regions are reportedly targeted by nearly half of spike-specific TCRs. Once two AZD1222 doses were given, Spike-specific TCR breadth and depth went up.

Profiling relied on immunoSEQ multiplex PCR, and the TCRdb table lists in-frame clones only, not all of them. The sample comprises 100,000 to 150,000 clones, around nine tenths of which are singletons, and 0.9% to 1.3% rests with the top ten. Germline assignment: CDR1 SQVTM and CDR2 ANQGSEA. V lost 7 bases, J lost 3 bases, and 9 bases stayed unmatched. The CDR3 consists of 15 residues. This clone was seen a handful of times. Its specificity is unknown. The origin of this receptor is an adult who received the AZD1222 COVID-19 vaccine. The V and J genes are TRBV29-1 and TRBJ2-1; 10 bases map to TRBD2. The specimen comprised peripheral blood, sampled 28 days after the second AZD1222 dose. The CDR3 DNA sequence: TGCAGCGGCCAGCGGGGGGGCTTTCTCTACAATGAGCAGTTCTTC. It codes for CSGQRGGFLYNEQFF.